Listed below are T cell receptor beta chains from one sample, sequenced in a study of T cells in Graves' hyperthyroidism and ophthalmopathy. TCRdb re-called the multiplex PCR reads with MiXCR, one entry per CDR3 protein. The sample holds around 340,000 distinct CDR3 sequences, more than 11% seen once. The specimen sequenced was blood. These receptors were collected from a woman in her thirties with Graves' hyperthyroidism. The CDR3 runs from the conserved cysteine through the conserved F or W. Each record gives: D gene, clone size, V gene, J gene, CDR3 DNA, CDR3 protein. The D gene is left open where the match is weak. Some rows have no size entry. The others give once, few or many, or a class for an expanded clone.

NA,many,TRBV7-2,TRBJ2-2,TGTGCCAGCAGCTTTGCCAGGGAGGTAACCGGGGAGCTGTTTTTT,CASSFAREVTGELFF
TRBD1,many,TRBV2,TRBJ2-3,TGTGCCAGCAGTGGACGAACAGGGGGCGGAGATACGCAGTATTTT,CASSGRTGGGDTQYF
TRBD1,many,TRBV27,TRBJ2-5,TGTGCCAGCAGCCCCGGGGACAGGAGGGGGGAGACCCAGTACTTC,CASSPGDRRGETQYF
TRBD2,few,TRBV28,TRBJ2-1,TGTGCCAGCCGCCTCGGACTAGCGGGAGTGAGTCGCAATGAGCAGTTCTTC,CASRLGLAGVSRNEQFF
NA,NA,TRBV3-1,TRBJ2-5,TGTGCCAGCAGCCAATGGAGGGACGTCCAAGAGACCCAGTACTTC,CASSQWRDVQETQYF
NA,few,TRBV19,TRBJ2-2,TGTGCCAGTAAGGGGTCCACCAACACCGGGGAGCTGTTTTTT,CASKGSTNTGELFF
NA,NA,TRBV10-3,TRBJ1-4,TGTGCCATCAGTGGTACAGAGAATGAAAAACTGTTTTTT,CAISGTENEKLFF
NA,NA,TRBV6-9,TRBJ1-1,TGTGCCAGCAGTTACTACGTGGCAGGGGCCAAGAACACTGAAGCTTTCTTT,CASSYYVAGAKNTEAFF
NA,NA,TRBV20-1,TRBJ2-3,TGCAGTGGAGTCGACGGGACTGGCACAGATACGCAGTATTTT,CSGVDGTGTDTQYF
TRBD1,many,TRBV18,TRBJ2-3,TGTGCCAGCTCACCAGGGACAGGCCGCACAGATACGCAGTATTTT,CASSPGTGRTDTQYF
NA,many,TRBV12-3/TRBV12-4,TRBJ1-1,TGTGCCAGCACCTTAGGGACGGCTGCTACTGAAGCTTTCTTT,CASTLGTAATEAFF
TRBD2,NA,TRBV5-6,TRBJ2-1,TGTGCCAGCAGCGTTAGCGGGAGACGGTTCAATGAGCAGTTCTTC,CASSVSGRRFNEQFF
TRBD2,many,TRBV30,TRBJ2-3,TGTGCCTGGAGTGCCGGACTAGGAAAGTACACAGATACGCAGTATTTT,CAWSAGLGKYTDTQYF
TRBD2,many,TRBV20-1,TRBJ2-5,TGCAGTGCCACGGGACTAGCGGCAATACAAGAGACCCAGTACTTC,CSATGLAAIQETQYF